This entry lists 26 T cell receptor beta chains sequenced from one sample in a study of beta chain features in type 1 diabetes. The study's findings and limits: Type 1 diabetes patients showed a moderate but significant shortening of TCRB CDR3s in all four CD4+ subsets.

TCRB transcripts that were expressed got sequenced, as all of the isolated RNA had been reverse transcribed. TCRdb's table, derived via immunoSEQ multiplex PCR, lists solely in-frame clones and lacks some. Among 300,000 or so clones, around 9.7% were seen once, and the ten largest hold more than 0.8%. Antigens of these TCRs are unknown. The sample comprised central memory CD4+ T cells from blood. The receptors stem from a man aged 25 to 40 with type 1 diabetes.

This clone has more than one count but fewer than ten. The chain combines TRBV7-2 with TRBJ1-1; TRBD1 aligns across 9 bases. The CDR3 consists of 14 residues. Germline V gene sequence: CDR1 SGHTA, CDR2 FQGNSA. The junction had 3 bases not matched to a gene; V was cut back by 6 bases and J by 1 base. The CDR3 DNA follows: TGTGCCAGCAGGCCGGACAGGGGGAACACTGAAGCTTTCTTT. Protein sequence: CASRPDRGNTEAFF.

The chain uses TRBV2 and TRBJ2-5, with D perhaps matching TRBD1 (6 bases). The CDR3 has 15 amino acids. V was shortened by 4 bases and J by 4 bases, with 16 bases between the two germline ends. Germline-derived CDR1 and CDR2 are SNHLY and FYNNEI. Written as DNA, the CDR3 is TGTGCCAGCAGTGTCTTTGAGGGGGTCGGAGAGACCCAGTACTTC. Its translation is CASSVFEGVGETQYF. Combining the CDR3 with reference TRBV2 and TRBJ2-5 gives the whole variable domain EPEVTQTPSHQVTQMGQEVILRCVPISNHLYFYWYRQILGQKVEFLVSFYNNEISEKSEIFDDQFSVERPDGSNFTLKIRSTKLEDSAMYFCASSVFEGVGETQYFGPGTRLLVL.

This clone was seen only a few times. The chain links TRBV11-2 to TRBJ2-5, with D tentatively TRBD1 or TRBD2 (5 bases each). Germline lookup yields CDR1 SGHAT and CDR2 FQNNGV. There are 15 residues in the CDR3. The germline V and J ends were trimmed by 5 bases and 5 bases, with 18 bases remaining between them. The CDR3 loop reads CASSPGEGRKETQYF. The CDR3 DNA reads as TGTGCCAGCAGCCCTGGTGAGGGGCGTAAGGAGACCCAGTACTTC.

The CDR3: CASSPRTGDGANVLTF. In DNA form, the CDR3 reads TGTGCCAGCAGCCCCCGGACAGGGGATGGGGCCAACGTCCTGACTTTC. This chain uses TRBV7-2 with TRBJ2-6, with TRBD1 identical over 9 bases. J gave up 3 bases and V 5 bases, and 5 bases lay outside the gene matches. Germline values: CDR1 SGHTA, CDR2 FQGNSA. The CDR3 has 16 amino acids.

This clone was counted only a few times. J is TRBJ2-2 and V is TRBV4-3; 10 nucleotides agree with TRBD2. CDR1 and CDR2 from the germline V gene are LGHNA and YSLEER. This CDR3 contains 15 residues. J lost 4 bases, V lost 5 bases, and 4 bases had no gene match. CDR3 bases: TGCGCCAGCAGCTCGAGCGGGGGGGTCACCGGGGAGCTGTTTTTT. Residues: CASSSSGGVTGELFF.

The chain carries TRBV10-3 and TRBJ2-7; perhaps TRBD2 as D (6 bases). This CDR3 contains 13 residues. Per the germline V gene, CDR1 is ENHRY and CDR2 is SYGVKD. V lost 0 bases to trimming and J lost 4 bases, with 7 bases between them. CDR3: CAISESGTYEQYF. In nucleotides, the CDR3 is TGTGCCATCAGTGAGTCGGGGACTTACGAGCAGTACTTC.

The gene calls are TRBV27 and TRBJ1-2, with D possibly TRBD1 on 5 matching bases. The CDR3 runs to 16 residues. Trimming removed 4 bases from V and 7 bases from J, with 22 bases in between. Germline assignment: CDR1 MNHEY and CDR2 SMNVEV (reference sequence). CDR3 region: CASSSTLTARVGGYTF. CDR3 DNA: TGTGCCAGCAGTTCAACCTTGACAGCTCGGGTGGGTGGCTACACCTTC.

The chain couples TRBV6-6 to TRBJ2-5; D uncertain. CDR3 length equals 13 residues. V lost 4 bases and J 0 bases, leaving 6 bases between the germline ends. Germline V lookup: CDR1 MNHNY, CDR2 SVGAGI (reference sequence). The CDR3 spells CASSSDYQETQYF. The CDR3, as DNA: TGTGCCAGCAGTTCCGACTACCAAGAGACCCAGTACTTC.

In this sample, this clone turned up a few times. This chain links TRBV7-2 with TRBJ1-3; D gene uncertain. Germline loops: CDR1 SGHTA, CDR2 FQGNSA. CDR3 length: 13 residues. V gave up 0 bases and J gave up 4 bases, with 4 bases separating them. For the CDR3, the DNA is TGTGCCAGCAGCTTAGCGCAAGGAAACACCATATATTTT. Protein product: CASSLAQGNTIYF.

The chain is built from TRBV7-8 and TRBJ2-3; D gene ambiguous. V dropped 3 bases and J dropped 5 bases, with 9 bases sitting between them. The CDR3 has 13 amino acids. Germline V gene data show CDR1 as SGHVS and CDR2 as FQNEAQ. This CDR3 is CASSFSTGDTQYF. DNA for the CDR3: TGTGCCAGCAGCTTCTCCACGGGAGATACGCAGTATTTT.

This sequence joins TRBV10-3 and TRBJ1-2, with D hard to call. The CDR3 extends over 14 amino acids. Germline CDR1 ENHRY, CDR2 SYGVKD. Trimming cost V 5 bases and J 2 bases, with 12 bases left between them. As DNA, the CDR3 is TGTGCCATCAGTCGGGAGGCCCTCAACTATGGCTACACCTTC. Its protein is CAISREALNYGYTF.

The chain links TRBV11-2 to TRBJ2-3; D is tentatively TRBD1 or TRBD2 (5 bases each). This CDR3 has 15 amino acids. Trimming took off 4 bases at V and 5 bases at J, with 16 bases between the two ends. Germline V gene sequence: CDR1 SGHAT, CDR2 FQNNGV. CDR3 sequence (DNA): TGTGCCAGCAGCTCCCCGGGACCTACCCGAGATACGCAGTATTTT. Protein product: CASSSPGPTRDTQYF.

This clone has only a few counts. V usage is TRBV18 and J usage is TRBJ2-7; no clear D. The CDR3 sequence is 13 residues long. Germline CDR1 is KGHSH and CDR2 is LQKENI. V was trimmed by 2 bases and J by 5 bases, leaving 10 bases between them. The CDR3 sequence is CASSPGSINEQYF. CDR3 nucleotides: TGTGCCAGCTCACCAGGATCGATCAACGAGCAGTACTTC.

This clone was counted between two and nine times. The CDR3 DNA sequence: TGTGCCATCAGTGAGTCGGTGGGACAGTGGGACTATGGCTACACCTTC. Translation: CAISESVGQWDYGYTF. The chain combines TRBV10-3 with TRBJ1-2; TRBD1 agrees at 7 bases. The CDR3 is 16 amino acids. The germline CDR1 and CDR2 sequences are ENHRY and SYGVKD. Trimming cost V 0 bases and J 3 bases; bases outside gene matches: 7.

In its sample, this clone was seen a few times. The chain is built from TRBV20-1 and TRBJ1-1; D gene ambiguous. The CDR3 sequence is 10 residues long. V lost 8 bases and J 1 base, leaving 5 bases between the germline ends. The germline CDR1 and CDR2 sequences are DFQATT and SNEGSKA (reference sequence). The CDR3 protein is CSPANTEAFF. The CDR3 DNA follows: TGCAGTCCGGCGAACACTGAAGCTTTCTTT.

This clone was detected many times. The CDR3 coding sequence is TGTGCCAGCAGCCTCCTCGACGGCTCCTACAATGAGCAGTTCTTC. It is translated as CASSLLDGSYNEQFF. The genes are TRBV7-2 and TRBJ2-1, with D uncertain. V was trimmed by 5 bases and J by 0 bases, leaving 11 bases between them. The CDR3 is made up of 15 amino acids. Germline loops: CDR1 SGHTA, CDR2 FQGNSA. The entire variable domain, with the rest obtained from reference TRBV7-2 and TRBJ2-1, is as follows: GAGVSQSPSNKVTEKGKDVELRCDPISGHTALYWYRQSLGQGLEFLIYFQGNSAPDKSGLPSDRFSAERTGGSVSTLTIQRTQQEDSAVYLCASSLLDGSYNEQFFGPGTRLTVL.

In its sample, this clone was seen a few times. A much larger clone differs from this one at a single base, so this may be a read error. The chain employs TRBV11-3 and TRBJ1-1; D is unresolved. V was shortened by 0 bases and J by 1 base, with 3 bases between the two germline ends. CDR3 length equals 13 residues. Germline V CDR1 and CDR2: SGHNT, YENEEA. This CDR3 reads CASSLDENTEAFF. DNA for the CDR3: TGTGCCAGCAGCTTAGACGAGAACACTGAAGCTTTCTTT.

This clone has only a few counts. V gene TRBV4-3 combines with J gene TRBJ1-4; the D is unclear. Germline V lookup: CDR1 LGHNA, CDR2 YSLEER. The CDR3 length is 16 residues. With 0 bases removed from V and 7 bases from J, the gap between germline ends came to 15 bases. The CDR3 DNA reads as TGCGCCAGCAGCCAAGATGCGACGCCAAAGGGTGAAAAACTGTTTTTT. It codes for CASSQDATPKGEKLFF.

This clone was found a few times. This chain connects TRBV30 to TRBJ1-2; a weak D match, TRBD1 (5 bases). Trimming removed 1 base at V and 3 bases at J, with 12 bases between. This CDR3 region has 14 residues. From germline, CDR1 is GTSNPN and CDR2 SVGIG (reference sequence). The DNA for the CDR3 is TGTGCCTGGAGTGGACTGCGGGGGGACTATGGCTACACCTTC. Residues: CAWSGLRGDYGYTF.

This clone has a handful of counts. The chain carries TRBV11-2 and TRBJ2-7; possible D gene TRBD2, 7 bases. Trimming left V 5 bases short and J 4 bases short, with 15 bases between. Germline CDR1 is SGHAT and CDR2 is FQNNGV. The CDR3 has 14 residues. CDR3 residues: CASSLLRGAYEQYF. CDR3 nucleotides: TGTGCCAGCAGCCTCCTCCGGGGGGCGTACGAGCAGTACTTC.

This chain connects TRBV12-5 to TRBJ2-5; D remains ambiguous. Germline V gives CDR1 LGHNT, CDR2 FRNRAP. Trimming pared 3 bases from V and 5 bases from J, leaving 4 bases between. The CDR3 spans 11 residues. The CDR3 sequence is CASGFEETQYF. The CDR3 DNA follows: TGTGCTAGTGGTTTCGAGGAGACCCAGTACTTC.

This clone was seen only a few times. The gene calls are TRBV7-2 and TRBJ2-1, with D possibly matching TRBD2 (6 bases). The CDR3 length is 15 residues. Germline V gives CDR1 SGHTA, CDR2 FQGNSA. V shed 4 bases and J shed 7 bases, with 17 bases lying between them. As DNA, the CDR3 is TGTGCCAGCAGCTCCATGCGGGGCAGTCCAAATGAGCAGTTCTTC. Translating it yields CASSSMRGSPNEQFF.

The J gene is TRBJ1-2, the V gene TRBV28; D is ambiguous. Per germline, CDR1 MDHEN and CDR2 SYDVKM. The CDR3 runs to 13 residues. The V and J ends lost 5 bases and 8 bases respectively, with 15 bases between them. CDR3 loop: CASSLLFSSGYTF. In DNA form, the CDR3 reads TGTGCCAGCAGTCTCCTTTTTTCAAGCGGCTACACCTTC.

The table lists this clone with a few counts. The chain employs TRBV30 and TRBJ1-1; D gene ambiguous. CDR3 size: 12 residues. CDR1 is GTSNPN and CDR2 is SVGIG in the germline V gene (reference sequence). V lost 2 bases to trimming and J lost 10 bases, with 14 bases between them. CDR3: CAWSPLEGGAFF. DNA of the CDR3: TGTGCCTGGAGTCCCCTGGAGGGTGGAGCTTTCTTT.

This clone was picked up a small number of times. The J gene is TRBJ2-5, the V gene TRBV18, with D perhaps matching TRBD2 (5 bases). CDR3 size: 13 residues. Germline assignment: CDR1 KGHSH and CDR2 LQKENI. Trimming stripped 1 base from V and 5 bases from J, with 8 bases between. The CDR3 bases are TGTGCCAGCTCACCACTGGGCGGGGAGACCCAGTACTTC. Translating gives CASSPLGGETQYF.

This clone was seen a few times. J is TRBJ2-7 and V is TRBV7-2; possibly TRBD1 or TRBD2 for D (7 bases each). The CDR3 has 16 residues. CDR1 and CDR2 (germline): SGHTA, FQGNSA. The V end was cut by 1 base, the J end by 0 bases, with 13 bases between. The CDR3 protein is CASSLGGQRGSYEQYF. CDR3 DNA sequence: TGTGCCAGCAGCTTAGGGGGACAGCGGGGCTCCTACGAGCAGTACTTC.